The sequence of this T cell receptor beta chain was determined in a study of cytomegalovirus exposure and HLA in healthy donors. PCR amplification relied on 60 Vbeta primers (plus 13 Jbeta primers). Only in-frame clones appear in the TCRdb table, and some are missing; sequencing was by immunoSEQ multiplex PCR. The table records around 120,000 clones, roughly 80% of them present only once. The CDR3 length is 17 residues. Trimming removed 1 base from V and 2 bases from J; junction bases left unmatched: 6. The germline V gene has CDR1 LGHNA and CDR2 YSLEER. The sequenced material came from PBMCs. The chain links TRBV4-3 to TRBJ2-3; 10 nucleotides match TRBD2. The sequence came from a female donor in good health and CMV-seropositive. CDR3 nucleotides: TGCGCCAGCAGCCAAGGAACTAGCGGGGCCTCCACAGATACGCAGTATTTT. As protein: CASSQGTSGASTDTQYF.